This T cell receptor beta chain stems from a study of T-cell memory formation after mild COVID-19. Whole-study results and caveats: Memory sampled before infection contained some responding clones, suggesting cross-reactive memory joined. Clones that contracted from day 15 to 85 were balanced CD4/CD8, while later expanders leaned CD4+.

From germline, CDR1 is LNHNV and CDR2 YYDKDF (reference sequence). CDR3 length: 14 amino acids. Trimming removed 4 bases from V and 9 bases from J, with 16 bases in between. Via MiXCR, TCRdb re-called the 5' RACE reads, giving one row per CDR3 protein. This repertoire shows around 340,000 distinct CDR3 sequences, roughly 13% found once; its top ten account for about a fifth. This clonotype was counted ten times or more. Its antigen is still unknown. J is TRBJ2-1 and V is TRBV15; maybe TRBD1 (6 bases). This receptor was taken from a man between 18 and 29 years old who had mild COVID-19 (a few samples of this study predate the infection). Cell type and time point are not known. The sequencing input was PBMCs or a T cell subset sorted from them (not recorded which). CDR3 residues: CATSTPVTGLEQFF. The CDR3 DNA reads as TGTGCCACCAGCACTCCCGTGACAGGTCTTGAGCAGTTCTTC.